A selection of T cell receptor beta chains follows, all from one sample in a study of CD8+ T cells in alopecia areata. This table comes from immunoSEQ multiplex PCR, and its TCRdb copy is limited to in-frame clones, with some not included. The sample lists 180,000 or so clones, about 67% seen once, with roughly 11% in the top ten. Source: CD8+ T cells sorted from blood, taken at week 0. These receptors were collected from a human donor with alopecia areata. Each CDR3 is given with its conserved first and last residue. A D gene is named only where the DNA matches it firmly. Not all rows give a size; the values are once, few, many and, for expanded clones, a class.

clone_size	d_call	v_call	j_call	cdr3_aa	cdr3_nt
.	TRBD2	TRBV9	TRBJ2-1	CASSFSSGGYNEQFF	TGTGCCAGCAGTTTTTCTAGCGGGGGGTACAATGAGCAGTTCTTC
.	.	TRBV5-1	TRBJ2-1	CASSSSRGNNEQFF	TGCGCCAGCAGCTCCAGTCGGGGAAACAATGAGCAGTTCTTC
once	.	TRBV30	TRBJ1-2	CAWTRDNPNYGYTF	TGTGCCTGGACTCGGGACAATCCTAACTATGGCTACACCTTC
.	.	TRBV6-5	TRBJ2-1	CASSFDRGGGIDEQFF	TGTGCCAGCAGTTTCGACAGGGGAGGGGGAATTGATGAGCAGTTCTTC
once	.	TRBV29-1	TRBJ2-7	CSVESQGHFRYEQYF	TGCAGCGTTGAGTCTCAGGGCCACTTTCGCTACGAGCAGTACTTC
few	.	TRBV5-6	TRBJ2-1	CASSLVLGSYNEQFF	TGTGCCAGCAGCTTGGTTTTGGGCTCCTACAATGAGCAGTTCTTC
.	.	TRBV4-1	TRBJ2-7	CASSQVLQGSYEQYF	TGCGCCAGCAGCCAAGTGTTACAGGGCTCCTACGAGCAGTACTTC
.	TRBD1	TRBV25-1	TRBJ1-2	CASSPWDRGSSIYGYTF	TGTGCCAGCAGTCCCTGGGACAGGGGCTCTTCTATCTATGGCTACACCTTC
.	.	TRBV29-1	TRBJ2-2	CSVEARTGEGGELFF	TGCAGCGTTGAAGCTCGAACAGGGGAGGGCGGGGAGCTGTTTTTT
once	.	TRBV7-9	TRBJ2-3	CASTRPSDTQYF	TGTGCCAGCACCCGACCCTCGGATACGCAGTATTTT
.	.	TRBV7-9	TRBJ1-1	CASSLVNTEAFF	TGTGCCAGCAGCTTAGTGAACACTGAAGCTTTCTTT
.	TRBD1	TRBV7-2	TRBJ2-7	CASSYTGDEQYF	TGTGCCAGCAGCTACACAGGGGACGAGCAGTACTTC
.	.	TRBV14	TRBJ1-2	CASSQGEAGSNYGYTF	TGTGCCAGCAGCCAAGGAGAGGCAGGGAGTAACTATGGCTACACCTTC
.	TRBD2	TRBV6-5	TRBJ2-7	CASSRRVAGYEQYF	TGTGCCAGCAGCCGCCGGGTAGCGGGCTACGAGCAGTACTTC
.	.	TRBV19	TRBJ2-7	CASRGLNYEQYF	TGTGCCAGTAGAGGACTGAACTACGAGCAGTACTTC